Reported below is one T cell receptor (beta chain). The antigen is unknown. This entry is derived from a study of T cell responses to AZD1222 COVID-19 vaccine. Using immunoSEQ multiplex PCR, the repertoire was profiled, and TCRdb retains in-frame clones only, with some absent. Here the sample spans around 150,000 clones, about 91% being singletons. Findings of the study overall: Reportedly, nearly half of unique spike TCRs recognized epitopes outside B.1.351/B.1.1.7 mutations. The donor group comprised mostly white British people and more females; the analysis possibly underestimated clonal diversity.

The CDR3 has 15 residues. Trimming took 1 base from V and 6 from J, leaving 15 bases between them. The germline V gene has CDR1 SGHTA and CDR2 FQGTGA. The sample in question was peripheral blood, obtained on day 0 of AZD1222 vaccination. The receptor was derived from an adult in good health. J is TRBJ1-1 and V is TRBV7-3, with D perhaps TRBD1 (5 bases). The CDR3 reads CASSLKAGKEAEAFF. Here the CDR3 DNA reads TGTGCCAGCAGCTTAAAGGCAGGGAAGGAGGCTGAAGCTTTCTTT.